Presented here are 5 T cell receptor beta chains from one specimen sequenced in a study of T cell clonotyping in hematopoietic cell transplantation. Assay: immunoSEQ multiplex PCR; the TCRdb copy retains only in-frame clones and omits some. The sample has about 15,000 clones; approximately 56% are singletons. The sequenced sample consisted of PBMCs. The receptors stem from a human donor who either received an allogeneic hematopoietic cell transplant for a myeloid malignancy or was a related donor (not recorded which). Some clones in this sample may be carry-over from other donors' samples.

This clone has more than one count but fewer than ten. The rearrangement joins TRBV19 to TRBJ1-5; weak D call: TRBD1 (6 bases). The V gene lost 4 bases and the J gene lost 11 bases, with 9 bases spanning the gap. The germline V gene encodes CDR1 LNHDA and CDR2 SQIVND (reference sequence). This CDR3 spans 11 amino acids. This CDR3 reads CASSTQGTQHF. CDR3 DNA: TGTGCCAGTAGTACCCAGGGGACCCAGCATTTT.

The gene calls are TRBV29-1 and TRBJ2-7; 10 bases fit TRBD2. CDR3 length: 13 amino acids. J gave up 0 bases and V 4 bases, and 0 bases lay outside the gene matches. Germline V gene sequence: CDR1 SQVTM, CDR2 ANQGSEA. The CDR3 here is CSVGLAGSYEQYF. Written as DNA, the CDR3 is TGCAGCGTTGGACTAGCGGGCTCCTACGAGCAGTACTTC.

The rearrangement uses TRBV6-5 and TRBJ1-2; D not resolved. V dropped 6 bases and J dropped 9 bases, with 11 bases sitting between them. Germline loops: CDR1 MNHEY, CDR2 SVGAGI. There are 11 residues in the CDR3. In DNA form, the CDR3 reads TGTGCCAGCAGGACCGAGGGAAGCTACACCTTC. Its translation: CASRTEGSYTF.

The chain is built from TRBV25-1 and TRBJ1-1, with D tentatively TRBD1 (6 bases). Deletions cut 5 bases from V and 1 base from J, with 11 bases between. This CDR3 has 14 amino acids. Germline V gene sequence: CDR1 MGHDK, CDR2 SYGVNS. CDR3 DNA sequence: TGTGCCAGCAGTAGGCACAGGGAGAACACTGAAGCTTTCTTT. Amino acid sequence: CASSRHRENTEAFF.

The rearrangement joins TRBV4-1 to TRBJ2-3; the D gene is possibly TRBD2 (5 bases). With 0 bases removed from V and 0 bases from J, the gap between germline ends came to 10 bases. The CDR3 loop spans 16 amino acids. Germline V CDR1 and CDR2: MGHRA, YSYEKL. The CDR3 loop reads CASSQDGGLSTDTQYF. The DNA of the CDR3 is TGCGCCAGCAGCCAAGATGGCGGACTGAGCACAGATACGCAGTATTTT.